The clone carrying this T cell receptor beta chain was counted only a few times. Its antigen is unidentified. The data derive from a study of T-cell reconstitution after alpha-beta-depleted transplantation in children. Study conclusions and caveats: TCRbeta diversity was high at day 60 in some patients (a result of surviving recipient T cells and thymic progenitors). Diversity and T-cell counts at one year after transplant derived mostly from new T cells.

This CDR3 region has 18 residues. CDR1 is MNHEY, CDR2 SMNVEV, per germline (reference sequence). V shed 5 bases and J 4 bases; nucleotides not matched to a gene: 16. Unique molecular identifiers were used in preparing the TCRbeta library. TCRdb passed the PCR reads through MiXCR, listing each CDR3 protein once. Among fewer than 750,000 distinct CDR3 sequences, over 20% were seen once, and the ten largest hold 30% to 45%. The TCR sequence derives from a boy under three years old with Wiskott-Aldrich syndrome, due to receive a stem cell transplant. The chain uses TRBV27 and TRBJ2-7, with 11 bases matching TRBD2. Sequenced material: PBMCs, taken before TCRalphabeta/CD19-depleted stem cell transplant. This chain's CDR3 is CASSLRDISGRAGYEQYF. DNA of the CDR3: TGTGCCAGCAGTCTCCGGGACATTAGCGGGAGGGCCGGGTACGAGCAGTACTTC.